This T cell receptor (beta chain) stems from a study of blood T cell repertoires in COVID-19. Repertoires were generated with immunoSEQ multiplex PCR, while TCRdb's copy carries only in-frame clones and drops some. The sample shows roughly 320,000 clones, 90% to 95% of them seen only once. Someone with COVID-19 had been met by exposed participants within 2 weeks before study entry. Trimming at V came to 5 bases and at J to 7 bases, leaving 15 bases not matched to a gene. CDR1 SEHNR and CDR2 FQNEAQ come from the germline V gene (reference sequence). The CDR3 has 18 residues. This chain uses TRBV7-9 with TRBJ2-1, with TRBD1 identical over 12 bases. The TCR was taken from a woman in her twenties or thirties who had been exposed to COVID-19. Sequenced: PBMCs or T cells enriched from blood (not recorded which). DNA of the CDR3: TGTGCCAGCAGCCGCGATATTACCGGGACAGGGGGCTGGAATGAGCAGTTCTTC. Translation: CASSRDITGTGGWNEQFF.